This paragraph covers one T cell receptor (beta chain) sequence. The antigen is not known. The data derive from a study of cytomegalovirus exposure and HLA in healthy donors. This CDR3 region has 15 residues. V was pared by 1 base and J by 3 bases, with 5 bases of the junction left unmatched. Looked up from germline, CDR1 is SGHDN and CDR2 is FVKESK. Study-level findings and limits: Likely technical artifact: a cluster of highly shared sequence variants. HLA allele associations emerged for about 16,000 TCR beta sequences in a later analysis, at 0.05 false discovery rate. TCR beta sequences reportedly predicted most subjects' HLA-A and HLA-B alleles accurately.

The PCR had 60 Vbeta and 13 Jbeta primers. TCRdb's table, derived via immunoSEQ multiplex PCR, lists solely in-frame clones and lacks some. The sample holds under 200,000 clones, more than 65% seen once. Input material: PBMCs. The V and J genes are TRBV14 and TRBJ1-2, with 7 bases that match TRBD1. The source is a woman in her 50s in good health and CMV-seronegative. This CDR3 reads CASSQGAGGDYGYTF. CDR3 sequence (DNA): TGTGCCAGCAGCCAAGGTGCAGGGGGTGACTATGGCTACACCTTC.